This is a list of T cell receptor beta chains from one sample in a study of T-cell reconstitution after alpha-beta-depleted transplantation in children. MiXCR, applied by TCRdb to the PCR reads, yields one record per CDR3 protein. The profile shows about 980,000 distinct CDR3 sequences, about 29% of them singletons. This specimen was PBMCs, mostly from graft donor cells, taken 360 days after TCRalphabeta/CD19-depleted stem cell transplant. The source of these receptors is a boy younger than two who had a stem cell transplant for SCID, so the T cells may come from the graft donor. Each CDR3 is given with its conserved first and last residue. The order of the fields is J gene, clone size, D gene, V gene, CDR3 DNA, CDR3 protein. D genes are given only for firm matches. Clone size, where shown, is once, few, many, or a class for clones that have expanded.

J gene: TRBJ2-1
clone size: .
D gene: TRBD1
V gene: TRBV12-3/TRBV12-4
CDR3 DNA: TGTGCCAGCACCCAGGGACAGGTATACAATGAGCAGTTCTTC
CDR3 protein: CASTQGQVYNEQFF

J gene: TRBJ2-1
clone size: once
D gene: TRBD1
V gene: TRBV19
CDR3 DNA: TGTGCCAGTAGTATAGATTGGGACAGGTTCGACAATGAGCAGTTCTTC
CDR3 protein: CASSIDWDRFDNEQFF

J gene: TRBJ1-5
clone size: .
D gene: TRBD1
V gene: TRBV12-3/TRBV12-4
CDR3 DNA: TGTGCCAGCAGTCCAAGGACAGGGAGGGGCAATCAGCCCCAGCATTTT
CDR3 protein: CASSPRTGRGNQPQHF

J gene: TRBJ1-1
clone size: .
D gene: .
V gene: TRBV29-1
CDR3 DNA: TGCAGCGCCAAGGATAGGGACATCGGAGCTTTCTTT
CDR3 protein: CSAKDRDIGAFF

J gene: TRBJ2-1
clone size: once
D gene: .
V gene: TRBV12-3/TRBV12-4
CDR3 DNA: TGTGCCAGCACCATAAGGGACCAATACTACAATGAGCAGTTCTTC
CDR3 protein: CASTIRDQYYNEQFF

J gene: TRBJ2-3
clone size: few
D gene: .
V gene: TRBV4-2
CDR3 DNA: TGTGCCAGCAGCCAAGAGGGGTTCTTAGGGCCGGGCACAGATACGCAGTATTTT
CDR3 protein: CASSQEGFLGPGTDTQYF

J gene: TRBJ2-3
clone size: .
D gene: .
V gene: TRBV6-5
CDR3 DNA: TGTGCCAGCACTTTGGACAGCCGCACAGATACGCAGTATTTT
CDR3 protein: CASTLDSRTDTQYF

J gene: TRBJ2-6
clone size: .
D gene: .
V gene: TRBV5-1
CDR3 DNA: TGCGCCAGCAGCTTCGGAGGGGGCTCCGTCTCTGGGGCCAACGTCCTGACTTTC
CDR3 protein: CASSFGGGSVSGANVLTF

J gene: TRBJ2-2
clone size: .
D gene: .
V gene: TRBV9
CDR3 DNA: TGTGCCAGCAGCGTAAAGGACTCCGGGGAGCTGTTTTTT
CDR3 protein: CASSVKDSGELFF

J gene: TRBJ2-2
clone size: few
D gene: .
V gene: TRBV9
CDR3 DNA: TGTGCCAGCAGCGTAGTCTCAGGCGGGGAGCTGTTTTTT
CDR3 protein: CASSVVSGGELFF

J gene: TRBJ2-5
clone size: .
D gene: .
V gene: TRBV7-2
CDR3 DNA: TGTGCCAGCAGCCCCGAACTAGTGATACAAGAGACCCAGTACTTC
CDR3 protein: CASSPELVIQETQYF

J gene: TRBJ2-7
clone size: .
D gene: TRBD2
V gene: TRBV20-1
CDR3 DNA: TGCAGTGCTATCGTAGCGGGACCTGCCTACGAGCAGTACTTC
CDR3 protein: CSAIVAGPAYEQYF

J gene: TRBJ1-1
clone size: .
D gene: .
V gene: TRBV6-5
CDR3 DNA: TGTGCCAGCAGTTACTCAACAGGCGCTGCTTTCTTT
CDR3 protein: CASSYSTGAAFF

J gene: TRBJ2-7
clone size: few
D gene: .
V gene: TRBV6-1
CDR3 DNA: TGTGCCAGCAGCGTGGTTCTCTACGAGCAGTACTTC
CDR3 protein: CASSVVLYEQYF

J gene: TRBJ2-4
clone size: .
D gene: .
V gene: TRBV11-1
CDR3 DNA: TGTGCCAGCAGCTTAACGGGGCCGTCAGCCAAAAACATTCAGTACTTC
CDR3 protein: CASSLTGPSAKNIQYF

J gene: TRBJ2-4
clone size: few
D gene: .
V gene: TRBV5-1
CDR3 DNA: TGCGCCAGCAGCTTGGGGACTACCTCCAAAAACATTCAGTACTTC
CDR3 protein: CASSLGTTSKNIQYF

J gene: TRBJ2-5
clone size: .
D gene: .
V gene: TRBV4-2
CDR3 DNA: TGTGCCAGCAGCCAAGGAAAGGGGCAGGGGGAGACCCAGTACTTC
CDR3 protein: CASSQGKGQGETQYF

J gene: TRBJ2-1
clone size: .
D gene: .
V gene: TRBV27
CDR3 DNA: TGTGCCAGCAGTTCGGAGAGTTCCTACAATGAGCAGTTCTTC
CDR3 protein: CASSSESSYNEQFF

J gene: TRBJ1-1
clone size: .
D gene: TRBD1
V gene: TRBV2
CDR3 DNA: TGTGCCAGCAGTCAAGACAGGGGCGGCACTGAAGCTTTCTTT
CDR3 protein: CASSQDRGGTEAFF

J gene: TRBJ2-7
clone size: .
D gene: TRBD1
V gene: TRBV12-3/TRBV12-4
CDR3 DNA: TGTGCCAGCAGTTACCGACAGGGGAGCTACGAGCAGTACTTC
CDR3 protein: CASSYRQGSYEQYF

J gene: TRBJ1-1
clone size: few
D gene: .
V gene: TRBV12-3/TRBV12-4
CDR3 DNA: TGTGCCAGCATCTCAACCCAGGCGTCTGAAGCTTTCTTT
CDR3 protein: CASISTQASEAFF

J gene: TRBJ2-7
clone size: few
D gene: .
V gene: TRBV6-5
CDR3 DNA: TGTGCCAGCAGTTACTCGAAGGGGCCCTACGAGCAGTACTTC
CDR3 protein: CASSYSKGPYEQYF

J gene: TRBJ1-6
clone size: .
D gene: .
V gene: TRBV5-1
CDR3 DNA: TGCGCCAGCAGCGCCCGGGCCCCGTTCGCGGCACCCCTCCACTTT
CDR3 protein: CASSARAPFAAPLHF

J gene: TRBJ2-3
clone size: many
D gene: TRBD2
V gene: TRBV6-2/TRBV6-3
CDR3 DNA: TGTGCCAGCAGACAACTAGCGGGGGCCACAGATACGCAGTATTTT
CDR3 protein: CASRQLAGATDTQYF

J gene: TRBJ2-1
clone size: few
D gene: .
V gene: TRBV7-2
CDR3 DNA: TGTGCCAGCAGCTTCCAAACTAGTTCCTATGAGCAGTTCTTC
CDR3 protein: CASSFQTSSYEQFF

J gene: TRBJ2-5
clone size: few
D gene: TRBD1
V gene: TRBV5-1
CDR3 DNA: TGCGCCAGCAGCCGGACAGGGTCTGGGCAAGAGACCCAGTACTTC
CDR3 protein: CASSRTGSGQETQYF

J gene: TRBJ1-2
clone size: .
D gene: TRBD1
V gene: TRBV10-3
CDR3 DNA: TGTGCCATCAGTGAGTCCGGGACAGGGAGCTATGGCTACACCTTC
CDR3 protein: CAISESGTGSYGYTF

J gene: TRBJ2-3
clone size: few
D gene: .
V gene: TRBV20-1
CDR3 DNA: TGCAGTGCCCTTTTACATGCTACTAGCACAGATACGCAGTATTTT
CDR3 protein: CSALLHATSTDTQYF

J gene: TRBJ1-1
clone size: .
D gene: .
V gene: TRBV7-2
CDR3 DNA: TGTGCCAGCAGCTTAGCGGGAGGCAGGGAAGCTTTCTTT
CDR3 protein: CASSLAGGREAFF

J gene: TRBJ2-1
clone size: many
D gene: TRBD1
V gene: TRBV7-9
CDR3 DNA: TGCGCCAGCAGCTTGGGACAGGGGGCAGGTGAGCAGTTCTTC
CDR3 protein: CASSLGQGAGEQFF

J gene: TRBJ2-5
clone size: .
D gene: .
V gene: TRBV7-7
CDR3 DNA: TGTGCCAGCAGCCCCCCCCGGGGACCTCTTCAAGAGACCCAGTACTTC
CDR3 protein: CASSPPRGPLQETQYF

J gene: TRBJ2-7
clone size: few
D gene: TRBD2
V gene: TRBV20-1
CDR3 DNA: TGCAGTGCTAGAGATCAACGGACTAGCGGGGGGGTTTCCTACGAGCAGTACTTC
CDR3 protein: CSARDQRTSGGVSYEQYF

J gene: TRBJ2-1
clone size: .
D gene: TRBD2
V gene: TRBV19
CDR3 DNA: TGTGCCACTAGTGCCGGGACTAGATCTTACAATGAGCAGTTCTTC
CDR3 protein: CATSAGTRSYNEQFF

J gene: TRBJ2-2
clone size: .
D gene: .
V gene: TRBV3-1
CDR3 DNA: TGTGCCAGCAGCCCCCGAAGTGTAGGGGCGAACACCGGGGAGCTGTTTTTT
CDR3 protein: CASSPRSVGANTGELFF

J gene: TRBJ2-7
clone size: few
D gene: .
V gene: TRBV20-1
CDR3 DNA: TGCAGTGCTCGCGGTTCAACACGGCCCGTCTACGAGCAGTACTTC
CDR3 protein: CSARGSTRPVYEQYF

J gene: TRBJ2-3
clone size: .
D gene: .
V gene: TRBV11-3
CDR3 DNA: TGTGCCAGCAGCCAAAAAAGGGGAGCTAGCACAGATACGCAGTATTTT
CDR3 protein: CASSQKRGASTDTQYF

J gene: TRBJ2-3
clone size: .
D gene: .
V gene: TRBV7-3
CDR3 DNA: TGTGCCAGCAGCCCGTTTCGCTCAGATACGCAGTATTTT
CDR3 protein: CASSPFRSDTQYF

J gene: TRBJ2-2
clone size: few
D gene: TRBD2
V gene: TRBV13
CDR3 DNA: TGTGCCAGCGATGGGTCTAGCGGGGGAAACACCGGGGAGCTGTTTTTT
CDR3 protein: CASDGSSGGNTGELFF

J gene: TRBJ1-1
clone size: .
D gene: .
V gene: TRBV6-5
CDR3 DNA: TGTGCCAGCAGTTACATATGGGGGGGTACTGAAGCTTTCTTT
CDR3 protein: CASSYIWGGTEAFF

J gene: TRBJ2-7
clone size: few
D gene: .
V gene: TRBV27
CDR3 DNA: TGTGCCAGCAGTCCCGGGTCTCACTCCTACGAGCAGTACTTC
CDR3 protein: CASSPGSHSYEQYF

J gene: TRBJ2-6
clone size: .
D gene: .
V gene: TRBV11-2
CDR3 DNA: TGTGCCAGCAGCTCAGGGCTCTCTGGGGCCAACGTCCTGACTTTC
CDR3 protein: CASSSGLSGANVLTF

J gene: TRBJ2-1
clone size: .
D gene: .
V gene: TRBV3-1
CDR3 DNA: TGTGCCAGCAGCCAAGGCGTGGTTCGGGGTTACAATGAGCAGTTCTTC
CDR3 protein: CASSQGVVRGYNEQFF

J gene: TRBJ2-3
clone size: few
D gene: TRBD2
V gene: TRBV4-3
CDR3 DNA: TGCGCCAGCAGCCAGGCTAAGACTAGCGGGGGTACAGATACGCAGTATTTT
CDR3 protein: CASSQAKTSGGTDTQYF

J gene: TRBJ2-3
clone size: many
D gene: .
V gene: TRBV6-1
CDR3 DNA: TGTGCCAGCAGTGCCCGACGGAGGTCCCCAACTAGCACAGATACGCAGTATTTT
CDR3 protein: CASSARRRSPTSTDTQYF

J gene: TRBJ2-1
clone size: .
D gene: TRBD2
V gene: TRBV29-1
CDR3 DNA: TGCAGCGTTGAACTAGCGGGGGGGTCTTGGGAGCAGTTCTTC
CDR3 protein: CSVELAGGSWEQFF

J gene: TRBJ1-1
clone size: few
D gene: .
V gene: TRBV12-5
CDR3 DNA: TGTGCTACCGAGGGGGGGTTCGGCACTGAAGCTTTCTTT
CDR3 protein: CATEGGFGTEAFF

J gene: TRBJ2-3
clone size: few
D gene: .
V gene: TRBV20-1
CDR3 DNA: TGCAGTGCATTTAGGGGGGAGACTAGCACAGATACGCAGTATTTT
CDR3 protein: CSAFRGETSTDTQYF

J gene: TRBJ2-7
clone size: few
D gene: TRBD1
V gene: TRBV12-3/TRBV12-4
CDR3 DNA: TGTGCCAGCAGTCTGACAGGGCCGAACGAGCAGTACTTC
CDR3 protein: CASSLTGPNEQYF

J gene: TRBJ2-3
clone size: many
D gene: .
V gene: TRBV7-3
CDR3 DNA: TGTGCCAGCAGCTTAAAGGGAGGCACAGATACGCAGTATTTT
CDR3 protein: CASSLKGGTDTQYF

J gene: TRBJ2-2
clone size: few
D gene: .
V gene: TRBV7-2
CDR3 DNA: TGTGCCAGCAGCTTAGCGTTCAACACCGGGGAGCTGTTTTTT
CDR3 protein: CASSLAFNTGELFF

J gene: TRBJ2-7
clone size: few
D gene: .
V gene: TRBV4-3
CDR3 DNA: TGCGCCAGCAGCCAAGATCACGACGGTGGTTTAGAGCAGTACTTC
CDR3 protein: CASSQDHDGGLEQYF

J gene: TRBJ2-2
clone size: .
D gene: .
V gene: TRBV11-2
CDR3 DNA: TGTGCCAGCAGCCTATTAGACAGATACACCGGGGAGCTGTTTTTT
CDR3 protein: CASSLLDRYTGELFF